Following are 14 T cell receptor beta chains from one sample sequenced in a study of metastatic and nonmetastatic thyroid tumors. TCRdb re-called the PCR reads via MiXCR. The sample lists 40,000 or so clones, about a sixth seen once, with about 9.9% in the top ten. All patients reached thyroid surgery having received no treatment beforehand. Sequencing was performed on tumor tissue. The receptors come from a female donor with papillary thyroid cancer or a benign thyroid nodule (not recorded which). Some clones in this sample may be carry-over from other donors' samples.

With respect to this clone: The junction departs from the called germline gene at one end, perhaps through a read error. J is TRBJ2-1 and V is TRBV20-1; 9 bases align to TRBD2. The germline CDR1 and CDR2 sequences are DFQATT and SNEGSKA (reference sequence). This CDR3 contains 13 residues. CDR3 loop: CRAWTSVRVEQFF. Written as DNA, the CDR3 is TGCCGTGCTTGGACTAGCGTGAGGGTTGAGCAGTTCTTC.

This clone has just a few counts. It may be a read error: a sequence one base away is much more abundant. This chain uses TRBV2 with TRBJ1-2; the D is unclear. V was clipped by 0 bases and J by 2 bases, with 13 bases between them. The CDR3 spans 16 residues. Germline loops: CDR1 SNHLY, CDR2 FYNNEI. The CDR3 nucleotides read TGTGCCAGCAGTGAAGCGCCTCCGCCTGTCAACTATGGCTACACCTTC. It specifies CASSEAPPPVNYGYTF. The entire variable domain, with the rest obtained from reference TRBV2 and TRBJ1-2, is as follows: EPEVTQTPSHQVTQMGQEVILRCVPISNHLYFYWYRQILGQKVEFLVSFYNNEISEKSEIFDDQFSVERPDGSNFTLKIRSTKLEDSAMYFCASSEAPPPVNYGYTFGSGTRLTVV.

This clone appeared many times. The V call is TRBV9, the J call TRBJ2-5, with TRBD1 identical over 11 bases. The CDR3 is 15 residues long. The junction had 7 bases not matched to a gene; V was cut back by 4 bases and J by 5 bases. From germline, CDR1 is SGDLS and CDR2 YYNGEE. CDR3 sequence reads: CASSPQDRGLETQYF. The CDR3 DNA sequence: TGTGCCAGCAGCCCCCAGGACAGGGGGCTGGAGACCCAGTACTTC.

A few counts support this clone. A much larger clone sits a single nucleotide away, making a read error possible. The chain combines TRBV6-2 or TRBV6-3 with TRBJ2-5; D may be TRBD2 (7 bases). With 6 bases removed from V and 5 bases from J, the gap between germline ends came to 25 bases. The V gene's germline CDR1 is MNHEY and CDR2 SVGEGT. This CDR3 has 17 amino acids. CDR3 sequence reads: CASSTRILRERGETQYF. CDR3 DNA: TGTGCCAGCAGCACACGCATACTGCGGGAGAGGGGGGAGACCCAGTACTTC.

This clone showed up just a few times. This may be a read error: a much more frequent sequence differs by one nucleotide. The chain uses TRBV28 and TRBJ1-5; D unclear. The CDR3 extends over 12 amino acids. Germline V gene data show CDR1 as MDHEN and CDR2 as SYDVKM. The CDR3 reads CGSQTRFGPQHF. Written as DNA, the CDR3 is TGTGGCAGCCAGACACGCTTCGGGCCCCAGCATTTT.

This chain links TRBV7-3 with TRBJ2-7; no clear D gene. The CDR3 sequence is 13 residues long. Germline V gene sequence: CDR1 SGHTA, CDR2 FQGTGA. V lost 3 bases to trimming and J lost 6 bases, with 12 bases between them. CDR3 bases: TGTGCCAGCAGCTTTGGAACGTTCGGCGAGCAGTACTTC. Its translation is CASSFGTFGEQYF.

V gene TRBV6-1 combines with J gene TRBJ2-7; possible D gene TRBD2, 5 bases. Trimming stripped 3 bases from V and 12 bases from J, with 18 bases between. CDR1 MNHNS and CDR2 SASEGT come from the germline V gene. CDR3 length: 13 residues. The CDR3 nucleotides are TGTGCCAGCAGTGAGTCTTTTATGGGGAGTCCGTACTTC. Its translation is CASSESFMGSPYF.

This clone was seen ten or more times. The chain uses TRBV5-1 and TRBJ2-7, with a possible D match to TRBD2 (6 bases). The CDR3 length is 14 residues. Trimming pared 0 bases from V and 5 bases from J, leaving 12 bases between. The V gene's germline CDR1 is SGHRS and CDR2 YFSETQ. This chain's CDR3 is CASSLEIAEDEQYF. CDR3 DNA sequence: TGCGCCAGCAGCTTGGAAATAGCGGAGGACGAGCAGTACTTC.

This clone was observed many times. This chain uses TRBV2 with TRBJ1-2; TRBD1 agrees at 12 bases. This CDR3 region has 14 residues. Germline V CDR1 and CDR2: SNHLY, FYNNEI. V trimming: 1 base; J trimming: 7 bases; junction bases outside the gene matches: 1. The CDR3 is CASSEGGQGAGYTF. The CDR3, as DNA: TGTGCCAGCAGTGAAGGGGGACAGGGGGCTGGCTACACCTTC.

This clone was detected a few times. Possible read error: a much larger clone is one base away. This chain uses TRBV11-1 with TRBJ2-1; perhaps TRBD2 as D (5 bases). Trimming cost V 5 bases and J 7 bases, with 18 bases left between them. Germline CDR1 is SGHAT and CDR2 is FQDESV (reference sequence). The CDR3 spans 15 residues. CDR3 amino acids: CASSPQVITGNEQFF. The CDR3 DNA is TGTGCCAGCAGCCCCCAGGTGATCACGGGAAATGAGCAGTTCTTC.

This clone showed up just a few times. A read error may be the cause here, since a much bigger clone is one base away. The chain's CDR3 is CSSSGQETQYF. CDR3 DNA: TGTTCCAGCAGTGGCCAAGAGACCCAGTACTTC. V gene TRBV25-1 combines with J gene TRBJ2-5; D gene ambiguous. Per germline, CDR1 MGHDK and CDR2 SYGVNS. The CDR3 spans 11 residues.

At least ten counts were recorded for this clone. V gene TRBV19 combines with J gene TRBJ1-4; TRBD1 is a possible D gene (5 bases). There are 14 residues in the CDR3. Looked up from germline, CDR1 is LNHDA and CDR2 is SQIVND (reference sequence). V was pared by 6 bases and J by 4 bases, with 12 bases between. The CDR3 DNA sequence: TGTGCCAGTAGCCCCAGGGAGTATAATGAAAAACTGTTTTTT. It translates to CASSPREYNEKLFF.

The table lists this clone with a few counts. The chain couples TRBV19 to TRBJ2-5; D perhaps matches TRBD1 (5 bases). This CDR3 region has 14 residues. In germline, CDR1 is LNHDA, CDR2 SQIVND (reference sequence). Trimming left V 4 bases short and J 1 base short, with 10 bases between. The CDR3 nucleotides read TGTGCCAGTAGTACCCGACAGTTCCAAGAGACCCAGTACTTC. Amino acids: CASSTRQFQETQYF.

This clone was seen ten or more times. As DNA, the CDR3 is TGCAGTGCTAGCCACGCCGCGCAGGGGAGCTACGAGCAGTACTTC. Amino acids: CSASHAAQGSYEQYF. V and J are TRBV20-1 and TRBJ2-7, with D perhaps matching TRBD1 (6 bases). The CDR3 contains 15 residues. The V gene's germline CDR1 is DFQATT and CDR2 SNEGSKA (reference sequence). V dropped 3 bases and J dropped 3 bases, with 18 bases sitting between them.